The present T cell receptor beta chain was sequenced within a study of technical replicates of blood from several donors. The repertoire was sequenced with immunoSEQ multiplex PCR; TCRdb's copy has only in-frame clones and lacks some. Altogether tens of thousands of clones are present, 85% to 95% being singletons, with the ten largest covering 0.2% to 0.25%. The CDR3 totals 13 residues. Trimming left V 6 bases short and J 1 base short, with 8 bases between. The germline V gene has CDR1 MNHEY and CDR2 SVGAGI. The TCR sequence derives from a human donor in good health. What was sequenced was T cells isolated from PBMCs. This rearrangement joins TRBV6-5 to TRBJ2-3; unclear D gene. This CDR3 reads CASSPRGTDTQYF. CDR3 DNA sequence: TGTGCCAGCAGCCCCCGTGGCACAGATACGCAGTATTTT.